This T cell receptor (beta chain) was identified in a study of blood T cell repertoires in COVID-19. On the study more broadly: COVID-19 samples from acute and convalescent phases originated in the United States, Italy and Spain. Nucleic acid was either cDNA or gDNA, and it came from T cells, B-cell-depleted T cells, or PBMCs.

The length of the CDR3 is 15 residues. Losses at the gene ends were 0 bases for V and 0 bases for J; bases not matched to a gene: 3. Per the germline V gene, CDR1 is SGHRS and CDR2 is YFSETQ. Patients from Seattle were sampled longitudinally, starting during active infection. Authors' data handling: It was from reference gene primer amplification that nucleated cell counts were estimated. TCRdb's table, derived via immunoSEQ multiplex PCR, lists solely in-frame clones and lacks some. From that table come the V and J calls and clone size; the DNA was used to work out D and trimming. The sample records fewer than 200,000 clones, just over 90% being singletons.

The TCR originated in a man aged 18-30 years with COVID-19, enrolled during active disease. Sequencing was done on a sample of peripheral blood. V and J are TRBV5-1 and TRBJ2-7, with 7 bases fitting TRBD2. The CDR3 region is CASSLGGLPSYEQYF. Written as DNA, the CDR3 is TGCGCCAGCAGCTTGGGGGGACTACCCTCCTACGAGCAGTACTTC.